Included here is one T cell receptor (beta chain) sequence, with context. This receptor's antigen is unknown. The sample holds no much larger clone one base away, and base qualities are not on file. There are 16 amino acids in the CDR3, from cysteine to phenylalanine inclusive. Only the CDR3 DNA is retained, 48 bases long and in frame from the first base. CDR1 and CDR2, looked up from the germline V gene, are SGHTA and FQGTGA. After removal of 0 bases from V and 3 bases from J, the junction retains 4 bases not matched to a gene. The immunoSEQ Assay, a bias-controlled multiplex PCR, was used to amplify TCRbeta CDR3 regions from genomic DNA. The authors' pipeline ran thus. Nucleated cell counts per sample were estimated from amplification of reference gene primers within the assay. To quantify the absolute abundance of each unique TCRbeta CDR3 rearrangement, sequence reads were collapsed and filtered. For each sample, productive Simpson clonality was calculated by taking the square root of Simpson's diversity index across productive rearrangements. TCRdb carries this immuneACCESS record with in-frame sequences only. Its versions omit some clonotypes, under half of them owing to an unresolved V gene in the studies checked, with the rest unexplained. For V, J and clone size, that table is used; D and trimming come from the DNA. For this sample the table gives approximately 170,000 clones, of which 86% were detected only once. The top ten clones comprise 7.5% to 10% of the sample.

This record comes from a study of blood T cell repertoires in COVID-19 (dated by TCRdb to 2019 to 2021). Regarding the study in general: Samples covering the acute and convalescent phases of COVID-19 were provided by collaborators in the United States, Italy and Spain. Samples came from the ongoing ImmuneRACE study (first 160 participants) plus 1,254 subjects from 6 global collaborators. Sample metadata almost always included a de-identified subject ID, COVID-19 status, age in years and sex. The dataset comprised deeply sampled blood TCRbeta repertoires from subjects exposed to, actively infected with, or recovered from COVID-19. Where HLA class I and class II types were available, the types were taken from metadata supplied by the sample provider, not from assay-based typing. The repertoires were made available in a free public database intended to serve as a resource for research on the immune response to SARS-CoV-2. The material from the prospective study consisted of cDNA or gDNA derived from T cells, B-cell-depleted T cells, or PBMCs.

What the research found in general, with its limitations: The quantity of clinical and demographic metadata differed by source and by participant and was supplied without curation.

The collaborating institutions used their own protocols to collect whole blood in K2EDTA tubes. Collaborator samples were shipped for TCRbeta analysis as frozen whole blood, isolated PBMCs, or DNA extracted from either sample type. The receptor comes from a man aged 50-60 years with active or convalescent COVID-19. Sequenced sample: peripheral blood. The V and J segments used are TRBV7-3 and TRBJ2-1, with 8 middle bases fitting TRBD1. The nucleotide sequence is TGTGCCAGCAGCTTAACCGGAGGACAGGGCTACAATGAGCAGTTCTTC. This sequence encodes CASSLTGGQGYNEQFF.